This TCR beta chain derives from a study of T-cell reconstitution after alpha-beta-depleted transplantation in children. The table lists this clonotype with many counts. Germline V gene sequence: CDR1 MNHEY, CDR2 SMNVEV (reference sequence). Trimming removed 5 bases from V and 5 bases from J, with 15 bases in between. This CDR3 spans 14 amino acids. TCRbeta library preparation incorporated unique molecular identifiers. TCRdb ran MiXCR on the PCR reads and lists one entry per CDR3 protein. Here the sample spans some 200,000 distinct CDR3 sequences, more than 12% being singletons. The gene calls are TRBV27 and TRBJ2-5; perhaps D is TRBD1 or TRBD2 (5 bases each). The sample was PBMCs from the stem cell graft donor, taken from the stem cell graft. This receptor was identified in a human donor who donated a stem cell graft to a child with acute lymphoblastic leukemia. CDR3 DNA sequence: TGTGCCAGCAGTGAGGGGTGGGGGACGGAGACCCAGTACTTC. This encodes CASSEGWGTETQYF.